These 27 T cell receptor beta chains came from one sample sequenced in a study of Graves' ophthalmopathy and Graves' hyperthyroidism. Amplification from RNA transcripts yielded the TCR beta CDR3 regions. An opening RT-PCR round employed HTBI primers and preceded a second-round multiplex PCR. TCRdb analysed the multiplex PCR reads with MiXCR anew, one entry per CDR3 protein. The table has 400,000 to 500,000 distinct CDR3 sequences, around 20% seen once. The specimen sequenced was peripheral blood. The receptors stem from a woman younger than 35 with stable Graves' hyperthyroidism.

This clonotype was observed at least ten times. This chain joins TRBV19 and TRBJ1-1; possibly TRBD1 for D (6 bases). Germline values: CDR1 LNHDA, CDR2 SQIVND (reference sequence). The V end was cut by 6 bases, the J end by 0 bases, with 14 bases between. The CDR3 has 15 residues. The CDR3 nucleotides are TGTGCCAGTAGATTCCGGGGGCAGCTGAACACTGAAGCTTTCTTT. Its translation is CASRFRGQLNTEAFF.

This clonotype was seen at least ten times. This chain uses TRBV7-2 with TRBJ2-7; D gene uncertain. The CDR3 spans 11 residues. CDR1 and CDR2 (germline): SGHTA, FQGNSA. V gave up 4 bases and J gave up 4 bases, with 5 bases separating them. CDR3 region: CASSSQYEQYF. The CDR3 DNA follows: TGTGCCAGCAGCTCCCAATACGAGCAGTACTTC.

This chain uses TRBV6-2 or TRBV6-3 with TRBJ2-2; 10 bases agree with TRBD2. The CDR3 extends over 16 amino acids. V gave up 11 bases and J gave up 2 bases; unmatched junction bases: 11. Germline loops: CDR1 MNHEY, CDR2 SVGEGT. CDR3 nucleotides: TGTGCCGGAAGGGCTAGCGGGGGCGATAACACCGGGGAGCTGTTTTTT. Translating it yields CAGRASGGDNTGELFF.

Details on this clonotype: A much larger clone differs by one base, so this may be a read error. This sequence joins TRBV20-1 and TRBJ1-5; 10 positions agree with TRBD1. Germline values: CDR1 DFQATT, CDR2 SNEGSKA (reference sequence). CDR3 length: 13 residues. For the CDR3, the DNA is TGCAGTGCTATTGACAGGGGGCGGCAGCCCCAGCAGTTT. Translated, it gives CSAIDRGRQPQQF.

Ten or more counts support this clonotype. The genes are TRBV20-1 and TRBJ1-2; 11 positions match TRBD1. The CDR3 is 13 residues long. Losses at the gene ends were 5 bases for V and 5 bases for J; bases not matched to a gene: 4. The germline V gene has CDR1 DFQATT and CDR2 SNEGSKA (reference sequence). The CDR3 loop is CSAAGQGVYGYTF. CDR3 coding DNA: TGCAGTGCTGCGGGACAGGGGGTATATGGCTACACCTTC.

This clonotype has ten or more counts. This chain connects TRBV7-6 to TRBJ2-7; TRBD1 is a possible D gene (6 bases). The CDR3 is 15 amino acids. The V end was cut by 1 base, the J end by 4 bases, with 14 bases between. In germline, CDR1 is SGHVS, CDR2 FNYEAQ. CDR3 loop: CASSLERTVGYEQYF. The CDR3 DNA sequence: TGTGCCAGCAGCTTAGAAAGGACAGTCGGGTACGAGCAGTACTTC.

This clonotype was observed many times. V usage is TRBV20-1 and J usage is TRBJ1-1; 9 nucleotides match TRBD1. CDR1 and CDR2 from the germline V gene are DFQATT and SNEGSKA (reference sequence). Trimming cost V 3 bases and J 1 base; bases outside gene matches: 18. This CDR3 is built from 19 residues. CDR3 in DNA: TGCAGTGCTAGTCGTACCCCGGACAGGGGTTTGTTTAGGAACACTGAAGCTTTCTTT. Its protein product is CSASRTPDRGLFRNTEAFF.

This clonotype was seen repeatedly, ten times or more. The V and J genes are TRBV20-1 and TRBJ2-5; D is unclear. The V gene lost 3 bases and the J gene lost 4 bases, with 12 bases spanning the gap. The CDR3 contains 13 residues. Germline V lookup: CDR1 DFQATT, CDR2 SNEGSKA (reference sequence). The CDR3 spells CSASRTPRETQYF. In nucleotides, the CDR3 is TGCAGTGCTAGTCGGACCCCGCGAGAGACCCAGTACTTC.

This clonotype has a count of ten or more. The chain links TRBV25-1 to TRBJ2-5, with 8 bases aligning to TRBD2. V lost 4 bases to trimming and J lost 5 bases; unmatched junction nucleotides: 6. Germline CDR1 MGHDK, CDR2 SYGVNS. This CDR3 contains 14 residues. The DNA of the CDR3 is TGTGCCAGCAGTGCCCCGGGGGGGTACGAGACCCAGTACTTC. Translated, it gives CASSAPGGYETQYF. Variable domain in full (rest from reference TRBV25-1 and TRBJ2-5): EADIYQTPRYLVIGTGKKITLECSQTMGHDKMYWYQQDPGMELHLIHYSYGVNSTEKGDLSSESTVSRIRTEHFPLTLESARPSHTSQYLCASSAPGGYETQYFGPGTRLLVL.

The sample holds a few counts of this clonotype. The chain uses TRBV7-9 and TRBJ2-7; weak D call: TRBD2 (6 bases). The CDR3 is made up of 15 amino acids. CDR1 is SEHNR and CDR2 is FQNEAQ in the germline V gene (reference sequence). Trimming removed 3 bases from V and 7 bases from J, with 19 bases in between. This CDR3 reads CASSFGRSRAREQYF. The CDR3 DNA is TGTGCCAGCAGCTTTGGGAGGTCGAGGGCCCGAGAGCAGTACTTC. Filled out from reference TRBV7-9 and TRBJ2-7, the complete variable domain reads DTGVSQNPRHKITKRGQNVTFRCDPISEHNRLYWYRQTLGQGPEFLTYFQNEAQLEKSRLLSDRFSAERPKGSFSTLEIQRTEQGDSAMYLCASSFGRSRAREQYFGPGTRLTVT.

The chain links TRBV6-1 to TRBJ1-5, with D unclear. This CDR3 region has 12 residues. Trimming took 10 bases from V and 0 from J, leaving 7 bases between them. The germline V gene has CDR1 MNHNS and CDR2 SASEGT. This chain's CDR3 is CATDDSNQPQHF. In DNA, the CDR3 is TGTGCCACTGACGATAGCAATCAGCCCCAGCATTTT.

The sample holds many counts of this clonotype. The DNA for the CDR3 is TGCAGTGCTAGAGACCCTTCGGGGCCTTCCTACGAGCAGTACTTC. Residues: CSARDPSGPSYEQYF. The chain has TRBV20-1 and TRBJ2-7; TRBD1 or TRBD2 may be the D gene (5 bases each). Trimming pared 0 bases from V and 1 base from J, leaving 13 bases between. Looked up from germline, CDR1 is DFQATT and CDR2 is SNEGSKA (reference sequence). The CDR3 is 15 amino acids.

This clonotype was seen at least ten times. The chain combines TRBV20-1 with TRBJ2-7, with 8 bases matching TRBD2. The CDR3 is made up of 16 amino acids. V was pared by 0 bases and J by 4 bases, with 11 bases of the junction left unmatched. Germline V gene lookup returns CDR1 DFQATT and CDR2 SNEGSKA (reference sequence). CDR3 sequence (DNA): TGCAGTGCTAGAGATCGCGGCGGGAGGCTTACATACGAGCAGTACTTC. It specifies CSARDRGGRLTYEQYF.

The chain joins TRBV12-3 or TRBV12-4 to TRBJ2-5; D is uncertain. This CDR3 has 14 residues. With 7 bases removed from V and 4 bases from J, the gap between germline ends came to 16 bases. The CDR3 DNA sequence: TGTGCCAGCACCCCCCCCGGGCTGGGAGAGACCCAGTACTTC. It yields the protein CASTPPGLGETQYF.

This clonotype appeared a single time. The chain recombines TRBV6-1 with TRBJ1-2; 9 bases are a match to TRBD1. Germline lookup yields CDR1 MNHNS and CDR2 SASEGT. V lost 6 bases and J lost 13; bases outside the gene matches: 12. This CDR3 has 13 amino acids. In nucleotides, the CDR3 is TGTGCCAGCAGCCAAGATTGGGACAGGGATTGCACCTTC. Its translation: CASSQDWDRDCTF.

This chain joins TRBV5-1 and TRBJ1-3; 9 bases align to TRBD1. Germline loops: CDR1 SGHRS, CDR2 YFSETQ. The V segment lost 4 bases and the J segment 4 bases; nucleotides outside the gene matches: 6. The CDR3 runs 15 residues. The CDR3 is CASSHGTGNGNTIYF. The CDR3 DNA follows: TGCGCCAGCAGCCATGGGACAGGGAACGGAAACACCATATATTTT. The full variable domain, its missing parts supplied by reference TRBV5-1 and TRBJ1-3, is KAGVTQTPRYLIKTRGQQVTLSCSPISGHRSVSWYQQTPGQGLQFLFEYFSETQRNKGNFPGRFSGRQFSNSRSEMNVSTLELGDSALYLCASSHGTGNGNTIYFGEGSWLTVV.

A few counts support this clonotype. This chain joins TRBV10-1 and TRBJ2-4; unclear D gene. Trimming removed 2 bases from V and 2 bases from J, with 4 bases in between. Germline V gives CDR1 WNHNN, CDR2 SYGVQD (reference sequence). This CDR3 has 13 amino acids. The CDR3 coding sequence is TGCGCCAGCAGTGAGGGACCCAAAAACATTCAGTACTTC. Its translation is CASSEGPKNIQYF.

The sample holds many counts of this clonotype. DNA of the CDR3: TGCAGTGCTTCTAATATGGCGGAGGGCTACGAGCAGTACTTC. Translating it yields CSASNMAEGYEQYF. The V and J genes are TRBV20-1 and TRBJ2-7; TRBD2 is a possible D gene (6 bases). Germline CDR1 DFQATT, CDR2 SNEGSKA (reference sequence). V dropped 5 bases and J dropped 3 bases, with 17 bases sitting between them. The CDR3 totals 14 residues.

There are many counts of this clonotype. V usage is TRBV7-3 and J usage is TRBJ2-5; D remains unclear. Trimming pared 5 bases from V and 5 bases from J, leaving 12 bases between. CDR3 size: 13 residues. Looked up from germline, CDR1 is SGHTA and CDR2 is FQGTGA. CDR3 loop: CASSLSRTETQYF. For the CDR3, the DNA is TGTGCCAGCAGCCTAAGCCGGACGGAGACCCAGTACTTC.

In this sample, this clonotype turned up many times. V and J are TRBV28 and TRBJ2-7; D possibly corresponds to TRBD2 (6 bases). V was shortened by 5 bases and J by 4 bases, with 12 bases between the two germline ends. The CDR3 sequence is 13 residues long. The germline gives CDR1 MDHEN, CDR2 SYDVKM. The CDR3 spells CASSPGVSYEQYF. The CDR3 nucleotides read TGTGCCAGCAGTCCGGGAGTGTCGTACGAGCAGTACTTC.

This clonotype was detected many times. The chain uses TRBV29-1 and TRBJ2-5; perhaps TRBD2 as D (6 bases). The V gene lost 7 bases and the J gene lost 9 bases, with 9 bases spanning the gap. Germline CDR1 and CDR2: SQVTM and ANQGSEA. The CDR3 has 9 residues. The CDR3 reads CSARRAQYF. In DNA form, the CDR3 reads TGCAGCGCGAGGAGGGCCCAGTACTTC.

V usage is TRBV9 and J usage is TRBJ1-2; TRBD1 might be the D (5 bases). This CDR3 has 15 amino acids. V lost 3 bases to trimming and J lost 0 bases, with 12 bases between them. In germline, CDR1 is SGDLS, CDR2 YYNGEE. CDR3 protein: CASSAGRGTNYGYTF. The CDR3, as DNA: TGTGCCAGCAGCGCGGGACGAGGGACTAACTATGGCTACACCTTC.

V is TRBV28 and J is TRBJ2-2; TRBD2 aligns across 8 bases. Germline assignment: CDR1 MDHEN and CDR2 SYDVKM. The CDR3 has 14 amino acids. V lost 11 bases to trimming and J lost 1 base; unmatched junction nucleotides: 6. The CDR3, as DNA: TGTGCCGTCCGGGGGGGCAGGAACACCGGGGAGCTGTTTTTT. This encodes CAVRGGRNTGELFF.

This clonotype was counted many times. The chain recombines TRBV5-1 with TRBJ1-5; D is unclear. The V gene lost 5 bases and the J gene lost 9 bases, with 18 bases spanning the gap. CDR3 length: 14 amino acids. Germline loops: CDR1 SGHRS, CDR2 YFSETQ. The CDR3 coding sequence is TGCGCCAGCAGAATTACCCGTGGCCTTGGGCCCCAGCATTTT. The encoded protein is CASRITRGLGPQHF.

This clonotype was recorded at least ten times. The DNA for the CDR3 is TGTGCCAGCAGCTGGGGACGGGCCTCAGGGACCCAGTACTTC. Translation: CASSWGRASGTQYF. J is TRBJ2-5 and V is TRBV7-2; D is perhaps TRBD1 or TRBD2 (5 bases each). V lost 4 bases to trimming and J lost 7 bases, with 16 bases between them. Germline V CDR1 and CDR2: SGHTA, FQGNSA. CDR3 length equals 14 residues.

This clonotype turned up a few times. The chain recombines TRBV3-1 with TRBJ1-2, with 7 bases fitting TRBD1. This CDR3 is 14 amino acids long. The trim removed 8 bases at V and 2 bases at J, leaving 8 bases unmatched. The V gene's germline CDR1 is LGHDT and CDR2 YNNKEL (reference sequence). This CDR3 reads CASSVPGQNYGYTF. Here the CDR3 DNA reads TGTGCCAGCTCCGTTCCGGGACAGAACTATGGCTACACCTTC. The full variable domain, in which reference TRBV3-1 and TRBJ1-2 provide the parts outside the CDR3, is DTAVSQTPKYLVTQMGNDKSIKCEQNLGHDTMYWYKQDSKKFLKIMFSYNNKELIINETVPNRFSPKSPDKAHLNLHINSLELGDSAVYFCASSVPGQNYGYTFGSGTRLTVV.

V usage is TRBV7-9 and J usage is TRBJ2-2; 7 bases fit TRBD1. V lost 4 bases and J lost 7; bases outside the gene matches: 6. The CDR3 is made up of 14 amino acids. Germline V CDR1 and CDR2: SEHNR, FQNEAQ (reference sequence). The CDR3 sequence is CASSYPGGIGELFF. The CDR3 bases are TGTGCCAGCAGCTACCCAGGGGGTATCGGGGAGCTGTTTTTT.